This T cell receptor beta chain was identified during a study of T cell clones after liver transplantation. Per the germline V gene, CDR1 is MGHDK and CDR2 is SYGVNS. This CDR3 has 14 amino acids. V lost 1 base to trimming and J lost 8 bases, with 14 bases between them. Libraries were prepared by immunoSEQ multiplex PCR; TCRdb keeps only in-frame clonotypes and omits some of them. The sample consists of some 59,000 clones, about 64% of them appearing once. The chain carries TRBV25-1 and TRBJ1-1, with D possibly being TRBD1 (5 bases). This material consisted of CD4+ T cells from blood, taken before liver transplant. The clonotype was recovered from a human donor who received a liver transplant. CDR3: CASSEFKGLKEAFF. The CDR3 nucleotides read TGTGCCAGCAGTGAATTCAAGGGGCTTAAGGAAGCTTTCTTT. The whole variable domain, remainder taken from reference TRBV25-1 and TRBJ1-1, is EADIYQTPRYLVIGTGKKITLECSQTMGHDKMYWYQQDPGMELHLIHYSYGVNSTEKGDLSSESTVSRIRTEHFPLTLESARPSHTSQYLCASSEFKGLKEAFFGQGTRLTVV.